Following are 29 T cell receptor beta chains from one sample sequenced in a study. TCRdb ran MiXCR on the 5' RACE reads and lists one entry per CDR3 protein. The sample has just under 65,000 distinct CDR3 sequences, less than 25% seen once. Input material: memory CD4+ T cells sorted from a lymph node. Subset of the sample: memory CD4+ T cells, CD4+CD45RO+CD25-. The origin of the receptors is a female donor with breast cancer.

This clonotype was seen only a few times. The rearrangement joins TRBV20-1 to TRBJ2-5; D remains unclear. Deletions cut 0 bases from V and 2 bases from J, with 10 bases between. This CDR3 comprises 14 residues. Germline V CDR1 and CDR2: DFQATT, SNEGSKA (reference sequence). The CDR3 DNA is TGCAGTGCTAGAGATATCAGGTTACAAGAGACCCAGTACTTC. Translating gives CSARDIRLQETQYF.

This clonotype is judged medium-sized. J is TRBJ1-2 and V is TRBV6-1, with D unresolved. The CDR3 contains 14 residues. The V gene lost 6 bases and the J gene lost 2 bases, with 13 bases spanning the gap. Germline lookup yields CDR1 MNHNS and CDR2 SASEGT. CDR3: CASSPTRANYGYTF. CDR3 DNA: TGTGCCAGCAGCCCAACCCGGGCCAACTATGGCTACACCTTC.

This clonotype was observed once. The genes are TRBV4-2 and TRBJ2-3, with TRBD2 as a possible D gene (5 bases). The CDR3 runs to 15 residues. Germline lookup yields CDR1 LGHNA and CDR2 YNFKEQ. V lost 8 bases and J lost 2, with 17 bases in between. The CDR3 nucleotides are TGTGCCAGCGGAGAGACTAACCTGATCACAGATACGCAGTATTTT. Amino acid sequence: CASGETNLITDTQYF.

This clonotype was counted at least ten times. The genes are TRBV9 and TRBJ1-1; D remains ambiguous. The V gene lost 0 bases and the J gene lost 1 base, with 16 bases spanning the gap. This CDR3 is built from 17 residues. Germline values: CDR1 SGDLS, CDR2 YYNGEE. In nucleotides, the CDR3 is TGTGCCAGCAGCGTAGCCCCCACGGGTAACGGGAACACTGAAGCTTTCTTT. It encodes CASSVAPTGNGNTEAFF.

The chain employs TRBV30 and TRBJ1-1; perhaps TRBD1 as D (5 bases). The CDR3 loop spans 13 amino acids. Germline V gene sequence: CDR1 GTSNPN, CDR2 SVGIG (reference sequence). The V and J ends lost 4 bases and 6 bases respectively, with 15 bases between them. This CDR3 reads CAWTRGAFSEAFF. The CDR3 DNA sequence: TGTGCCTGGACGAGGGGTGCGTTTTCTGAAGCTTTCTTT.

In regard to this clonotype: As the CDR3 is not closed by the conserved phenylalanine or tryptophan, this likely results from a read error. CDR3 coding DNA: TGTGCCAGCAGCCTACGTAAGGGAACCCAGGGCTACACCATC. It is translated as CASSLRKGTQGYTI. The V call is TRBV6-5, the J call TRBJ1-2; D not certain. The CDR3 totals 14 residues. Germline assignment: CDR1 MNHEY and CDR2 SVGAGI. Trimming cost V 6 bases and J 8 bases, with 19 bases left between them.

This clonotype was recorded at least ten times. The CDR3 sequence: CASSFGHTYRGYTF. The CDR3 DNA sequence: TGTGCCAGCAGCTTTGGGCACACCTATCGTGGCTACACCTTC. V and J are TRBV5-6 and TRBJ1-2; D is ambiguous. Trimming cost V 2 bases and J 7 bases, with 15 bases left between them. Germline CDR1 SGHDT, CDR2 YYEEEE. The CDR3 is made up of 14 amino acids.

The chain links TRBV7-3 to TRBJ1-5; weak D call: TRBD1 (6 bases). CDR1 and CDR2 from the germline V gene are SGHTA and FQGTGA. The CDR3 has 15 amino acids. V lost 7 bases and J lost 0, with 13 bases in between. The CDR3 sequence: CASTDRYYSNQPQHF. CDR3 DNA: TGTGCCAGCACTGACAGGTACTATAGCAATCAGCCCCAGCATTTT.

The chain uses TRBV25-1 and TRBJ1-1; possible D gene TRBD1, 5 bases. Germline assignment: CDR1 MGHDK and CDR2 SYGVNS. Trimming cost V 3 bases and J 8 bases, with 16 bases left between them. This CDR3 has 14 residues. The CDR3 nucleotides read TGTGCCAGCAGTGAGATCGGGGGAGCCCAGGAAGCTTTCTTT. This gives the protein CASSEIGGAQEAFF. The full variable domain, rest sourced from reference TRBV25-1 and TRBJ1-1, is EADIYQTPRYLVIGTGKKITLECSQTMGHDKMYWYQQDPGMELHLIHYSYGVNSTEKGDLSSESTVSRIRTEHFPLTLESARPSHTSQYLCASSEIGGAQEAFFGQGTRLTVV.

In this sample, this clonotype turned up a few times. The CDR3 is CSARDGTAWGEQFF. In nucleotides, the CDR3 is TGCAGTGCTAGAGATGGGACGGCCTGGGGTGAGCAGTTCTTC. V usage is TRBV20-1 and J usage is TRBJ2-1; D possibly matches TRBD1 or TRBD2 (5 bases each). CDR3 length: 14 amino acids. The V gene's germline CDR1 is DFQATT and CDR2 SNEGSKA (reference sequence). V lost 0 bases to trimming and J lost 9 bases, with 15 bases between them.

This chain joins TRBV28 and TRBJ2-3, with 8 bases aligning to TRBD2. The CDR3 has 15 residues. CDR1 is MDHEN, CDR2 SYDVKM, per germline. Unmatched junction bases numbered 6, after V lost 1 base and J lost 6 bases. The CDR3 here is CASSLSLAGLDTQYF. The CDR3 region has the DNA TGTGCCAGCAGTTTATCGCTAGCGGGTTTGGATACGCAGTATTTT.

Details on this clonotype: An end of the junction differs from the germline gene, which may be a read error. The chain uses TRBV9 and TRBJ2-7, with D maybe TRBD1 (5 bases). The CDR3 extends over 14 amino acids. CDR1 is SGDLS and CDR2 is YYNGEE in the germline V gene. As DNA, the CDR3 is TGTACCAGCAGCCCAGGTGACAGAAACTACGAGCAGTACTTC. Its protein is CTSSPGDRNYEQYF. The variable domain in full, completed from reference TRBV9 and TRBJ2-7, reads DSGVTQTPKHLITATGQRVTLRCSPRSGDLSVYWYQQSLDQGLQFLIQYYNGEERAKGNILERFSAQQFPDLHSELNLSSLELGDSALYFCTSSPGDRNYEQYFGPGTRLTVT.

The table lists this clonotype with many counts. The chain has TRBV5-1 and TRBJ2-1; D unclear. Deletions cut 0 bases from V and 9 bases from J, with 16 bases between. Germline V gene sequence: CDR1 SGHRS, CDR2 YFSETQ. This CDR3 is built from 15 residues. The CDR3 coding sequence is TGCGCCAGCAGCTTGGGCCAGACATTTGGTGCTGAGCAGTTCTTC. Translation: CASSLGQTFGAEQFF.

The chain has TRBV12-3 or TRBV12-4 and TRBJ2-3, with D perhaps matching TRBD1 (5 bases). CDR3 length equals 14 residues. Trimming shortened V by 5 bases and J by 4 bases, and 13 bases separated the two germline ends. CDR3 nucleotides: TGTGCCAGCAGTCCTCAGGGTAGGGCAGATACGCAGTATTTT. Encoded protein: CASSPQGRADTQYF.

Of note for this clonotype: Since no conserved phenylalanine or tryptophan closes the CDR3, a read error is the likely cause. The gene calls are TRBV5-1 and TRBJ2-3, with D unresolved. The CDR3 spans 15 residues. CDR1 is SGHRS, CDR2 YFSETQ, per germline. Trimming removed 2 bases from V and 4 bases from J, with 14 bases in between. The CDR3 sequence: CASSLRAAGADTQYL. The DNA of the CDR3 is TGCGCCAGCAGCTTAAGGGCAGCAGGAGCAGATACGCAGTATCTT.

To note about this clonotype: A much more abundant neighbour one base away suggests this may be a read error. This sequence joins TRBV20-1 and TRBJ1-1; D not certain. V was pared by 0 bases and J by 4 bases, with 12 bases between. The CDR3 has 14 residues. Germline loops: CDR1 DFQATT, CDR2 SNEGSKA (reference sequence). The CDR3 DNA is TGCAGTGCTAGAGAGTGGGCCCTCATCACTGAAGCTTTCTTT. Its protein product is CSAREWALITEAFF.

The sample holds a few counts of this clonotype. The chain is built from TRBV5-6 and TRBJ2-3, with unresolved D. In germline, CDR1 is SGHDT, CDR2 YYEEEE. V lost 1 base and J lost 1, with 10 bases in between. The CDR3 sequence is 15 residues long. CDR3 in amino acids: CASSLWQVRTDTQYF. The CDR3 coding sequence is TGTGCCAGCAGCTTGTGGCAGGTGCGCACAGATACGCAGTATTTT.

The chain employs TRBV4-1 and TRBJ1-4; the D gene is possibly TRBD1 (5 bases). V gave up 4 bases and J gave up 5 bases, with 23 bases separating them. This CDR3 contains 18 residues. Germline V CDR1 and CDR2: MGHRA, YSYEKL. CDR3 amino acids: CASSRVPSSGTVNEKLFF. The CDR3 region has the DNA TGCGCCAGCAGCCGTGTACCATCCTCCGGGACGGTAAATGAAAAACTGTTTTTT.

This clonotype has more than one count but fewer than ten. The V call is TRBV7-9, the J call TRBJ2-5; D unclear. The germline V gene has CDR1 SEHNR and CDR2 FQNEAQ (reference sequence). The ends were cut back, 2 bases at V and 2 bases at J, with 6 bases in the middle. The CDR3 has 13 amino acids. CDR3 loop: CASSLSSQETQYF. Here the CDR3 DNA reads TGTGCCAGCAGCTTAAGCTCACAAGAGACCCAGTACTTC. The full variable domain, its missing parts supplied by reference TRBV7-9 and TRBJ2-5, is DTGVSQNPRHKITKRGQNVTFRCDPISEHNRLYWYRQTLGQGPEFLTYFQNEAQLEKSRLLSDRFSAERPKGSFSTLEIQRTEQGDSAMYLCASSLSSQETQYFGPGTRLLVL.

The V call is TRBV6-5, the J call TRBJ1-4; TRBD1 matches at 7 bases. With 6 bases clipped from V and 6 bases from J, the junction kept 16 bases outside the gene matches. Germline CDR1 MNHEY, CDR2 SVGAGI. CDR3 size: 17 residues. CDR3 sequence: CASRRRLTGSVHEKLFF. DNA for the CDR3: TGTGCCAGCAGGCGAAGACTGACAGGGTCGGTTCATGAAAAACTGTTTTTT.

This clonotype is a singleton in its sample. No conserved phenylalanine or tryptophan ends this CDR3, so it is likely a read error. V is TRBV12-3 or TRBV12-4 and J is TRBJ1-1; no reliable D call. V shed 6 bases and J shed 6 bases, with 14 bases lying between them. This CDR3 spans 13 amino acids. The chain's CDR3 is CASSHPDGSEAFY. Written as DNA, the CDR3 is TGTGCCAGCAGCCATCCTGATGGCTCTGAAGCTTTCTAT.

This clonotype was recorded at least ten times. The chain recombines TRBV6-5 with TRBJ1-6; the D is unclear. Trimming left V 0 bases short and J 10 bases short, with 7 bases between. CDR1 MNHEY and CDR2 SVGAGI come from the germline V gene. The CDR3 contains 13 residues. DNA for the CDR3: TGTGCCAGCAGTTACTCCGGAAAGTCACCCCTCCACTTT. This translates into CASSYSGKSPLHF.

This clonotype was counted only a few times. The chain employs TRBV6-1 and TRBJ2-7, with TRBD2 identical over 8 bases. The CDR3 is 15 amino acids. Per germline, CDR1 MNHNS and CDR2 SASEGT. The V segment lost 9 bases and the J segment 4 bases; nucleotides outside the gene matches: 14. In DNA, the CDR3 is TGTGCCAGTCGCAACATCGGGGGGGCTGCGTACGAGCAGTACTTC. This gives the protein CASRNIGGAAYEQYF.

Notes on this clonotype: The final CDR3 position lacks the conserved phenylalanine or tryptophan, pointing to a likely read error. The chain combines TRBV6-5 with TRBJ2-6; no definite D call. Germline V gives CDR1 MNHEY, CDR2 SVGAGI. V shed 4 bases and J shed 0 bases, with 13 bases lying between them. There are 17 residues in the CDR3. The CDR3 reads CASSCRLGFSGANVLTY. As DNA, the CDR3 is TGTGCCAGCAGTTGCCGTTTGGGGTTCTCTGGGGCCAACGTCCTGACTTAC.

This clonotype was found many times. The V call is TRBV20-1, the J call TRBJ2-7; 14 bases are shared with TRBD2. V was clipped by 4 bases and J by 3 bases; unmatched bases: 5. Germline values: CDR1 DFQATT, CDR2 SNEGSKA (reference sequence). This CDR3 region has 15 residues. This CDR3 reads CSAKETSGRGYEQYF. As DNA, the CDR3 is TGCAGTGCTAAGGAGACTAGCGGGAGGGGCTACGAGCAGTACTTC.

The chain links TRBV6-2 or TRBV6-3 to TRBJ1-2, with 7 bases lining up with TRBD1. V shed 5 bases, J shed 6 bases, and the junction held 12 bases outside the gene matches. The CDR3 has 15 amino acids. In germline, CDR1 is MNHEY, CDR2 SVGEGT. In nucleotides, the CDR3 is TGTGCCAGCAGTACCCCGGACAGGCGTCTGAATGGCTACACCTTC. Its protein is CASSTPDRRLNGYTF.

The table lists this clonotype with many counts. The chain employs TRBV3-1 and TRBJ1-6; no firm D call. The CDR3 is 12 residues long. Trimming shortened V by 5 bases and J by 6 bases, and 5 bases separated the two germline ends. CDR1 and CDR2 (germline): LGHDT, YNNKEL (reference sequence). The DNA for the CDR3 is TGTGCCAGCAGCGACGGTAATTCACCCCTCCACTTT. Encoded protein: CASSDGNSPLHF.

The rearrangement links TRBV3-1 to TRBJ1-1; D is uncertain. Germline V gene data show CDR1 as LGHDT and CDR2 as YNNKEL (reference sequence). This CDR3 comprises 12 residues. Trimming removed 1 base from V and 9 bases from J, with 9 bases in between. Here the CDR3 DNA reads TGTGCCAGCAGCCAAGTCGGACGAAAAGCTTTCTTT. As protein: CASSQVGRKAFF.

The CDR3, as DNA: TGTGCCACCAGCAGAGATGTGAGGGCTGGGGAGCTGTTTTTT. Translation gives CATSRDVRAGELFF. The chain carries TRBV15 and TRBJ2-2, with a weak D call TRBD2 (5 bases). Germline V gene sequence: CDR1 LNHNV, CDR2 YYDKDF (reference sequence). The CDR3 covers 14 residues. V lost 0 bases and J lost 8, with 10 bases in between.